A single sample gave rise to the 6 T cell receptor beta chains below, sequenced in a study of regulatory T cells in long-lasting Graves disease. Time point: newly diagnosed GD, antithyroid drugs for less than 3 months. The TCR library was made from RNA extracted from PBMCs. Combining iRepertoire HTBI primers with Arm-PCR of CDR3 regions, the authors built TCR beta libraries. TCRdb reprocessed the multiplex PCR reads with MiXCR, giving one entry per CDR3 protein. Of hundreds of thousands of distinct CDR3 sequences in the sample, approximately 12% are singletons; the top ten hold roughly 8.9%. The same data also went into a second study, on T cells in Graves' hyperthyroidism and ophthalmopathy.

This sample comprised peripheral blood mononuclear cells (PBMCs), obtained at new diagnosis, from a patient treated with antithyroid drugs. The source is a young woman with Graves disease.

This clonotype was recorded at least ten times. The rearrangement joins TRBV7-2 to TRBJ2-7; TRBD2 might be the D (5 bases). This CDR3 has 14 amino acids. V gave up 0 bases and J gave up 5 bases, with 11 bases separating them. CDR1 SGHTA and CDR2 FQGNSA come from the germline V gene. CDR3 sequence (DNA): TGTGCCAGCAGCTTAGCCTTGGGAGTCGACGAGCAGTACTTC. Encoded protein: CASSLALGVDEQYF.

This clonotype has ten or more counts. The CDR3 region is CASSRRPGLAAQETQYF. DNA for the CDR3: TGTGCCAGCAGCCGCCGCCCGGGGCTAGCGGCTCAAGAGACCCAGTACTTC. J is TRBJ2-5 and V is TRBV13; 7 positions agree with TRBD2. The germline V gene has CDR1 PRHDT and CDR2 FYEKMQ (reference sequence). The V segment lost 5 bases and the J segment 2 bases; nucleotides outside the gene matches: 14. The CDR3 loop spans 17 amino acids.

As for this clonotype: It may be a read error: a sequence one base away is much more abundant. This rearrangement joins TRBV12-5 to TRBJ2-1; D is undetermined. The germline V gene encodes CDR1 LGHNT and CDR2 FRNRAP. The CDR3 sequence is 11 residues long. CDR3 sequence reads: CDSGLNNEQFF. In nucleotides, the CDR3 is TGTGATAGTGGTCTAAACAATGAGCAGTTCTTC.

This clonotype was observed a few times. The V gene is TRBV7-9, the J gene TRBJ2-7; D may be TRBD2 (6 bases). Trimming cost V 7 bases and J 5 bases, with 15 bases left between them. CDR1 and CDR2 (germline): SEHNR, FQNEAQ (reference sequence). This CDR3 comprises 13 residues. The CDR3 region is CASTNGGDHEQYF. The DNA for the CDR3 is TGTGCCAGCACAAATGGAGGGGATCACGAGCAGTACTTC.

This clonotype was observed a handful of times. CDR3 DNA: TGCGCCAGCAGCCAGAGGACTCGCTCGGAAGATACGCAGTATTTT. Its protein product is CASSQRTRSEDTQYF. The chain couples TRBV4-1 to TRBJ2-3; D possibly corresponds to TRBD2 (5 bases). CDR1 is MGHRA and CDR2 is YSYEKL in the germline V gene. The CDR3 runs to 15 residues. V was shortened by 3 bases and J by 5 bases, with 15 bases between the two germline ends.

This clonotype was seen repeatedly, ten times or more. The chain uses TRBV15 and TRBJ2-2; 7 positions agree with TRBD2. This CDR3 region has 18 residues. Germline lookup yields CDR1 LNHNV and CDR2 YYDKDF (reference sequence). V gave up 0 bases and J gave up 6 bases; unmatched junction bases: 13. The CDR3, as DNA: TGTGCCACCAGCAGAGATGAAACCAGCGGGATGGGGTCCGGGGAGCTGTTTTTT. Translated: CATSRDETSGMGSGELFF. The full variable domain, completed using reference TRBV15 and TRBJ2-2, is DAMVIQNPRYQVTQFGKPVTLSCSQTLNHNVMYWYQQKSSQAPKLLFHYYDKDFNNEADTPDNFQSRRPNTSFCFLDIRSPGLGDTAMYLCATSRDETSGMGSGELFFGEGSRLTVL.